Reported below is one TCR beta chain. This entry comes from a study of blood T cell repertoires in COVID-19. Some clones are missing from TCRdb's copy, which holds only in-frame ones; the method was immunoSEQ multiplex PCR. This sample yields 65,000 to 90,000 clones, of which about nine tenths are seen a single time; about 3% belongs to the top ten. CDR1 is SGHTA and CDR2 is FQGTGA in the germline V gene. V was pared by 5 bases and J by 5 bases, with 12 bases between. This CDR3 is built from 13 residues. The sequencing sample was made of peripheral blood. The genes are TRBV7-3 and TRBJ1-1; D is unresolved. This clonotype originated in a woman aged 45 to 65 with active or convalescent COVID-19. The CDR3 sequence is CASSLALGTEAFF. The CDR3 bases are TGTGCCAGCAGCCTAGCATTAGGGACTGAAGCTTTCTTT.